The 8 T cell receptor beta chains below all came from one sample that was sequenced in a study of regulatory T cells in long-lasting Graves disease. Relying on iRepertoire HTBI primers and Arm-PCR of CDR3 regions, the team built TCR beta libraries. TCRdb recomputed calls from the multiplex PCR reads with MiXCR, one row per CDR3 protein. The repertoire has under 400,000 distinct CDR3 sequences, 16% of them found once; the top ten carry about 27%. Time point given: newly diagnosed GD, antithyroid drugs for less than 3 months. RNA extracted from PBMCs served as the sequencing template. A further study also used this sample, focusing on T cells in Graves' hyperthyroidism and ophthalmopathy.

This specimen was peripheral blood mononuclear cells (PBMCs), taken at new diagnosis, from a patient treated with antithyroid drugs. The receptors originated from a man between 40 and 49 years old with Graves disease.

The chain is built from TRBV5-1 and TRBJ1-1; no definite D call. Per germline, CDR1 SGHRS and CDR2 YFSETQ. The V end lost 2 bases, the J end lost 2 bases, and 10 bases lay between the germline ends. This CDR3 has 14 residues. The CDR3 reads CASSLSQTNTEAFF. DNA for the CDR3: TGCGCCAGCAGCTTATCACAGACTAACACTGAAGCTTTCTTT.

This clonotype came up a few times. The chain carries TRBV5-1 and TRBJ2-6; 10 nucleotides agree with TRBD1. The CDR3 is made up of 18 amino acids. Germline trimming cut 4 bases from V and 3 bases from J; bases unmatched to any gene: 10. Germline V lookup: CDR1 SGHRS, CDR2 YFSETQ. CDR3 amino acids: CASSARDRGTSGANVLTF. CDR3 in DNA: TGCGCCAGCAGCGCCCGGGACAGGGGCACTAGTGGGGCCAACGTCCTGACTTTC.

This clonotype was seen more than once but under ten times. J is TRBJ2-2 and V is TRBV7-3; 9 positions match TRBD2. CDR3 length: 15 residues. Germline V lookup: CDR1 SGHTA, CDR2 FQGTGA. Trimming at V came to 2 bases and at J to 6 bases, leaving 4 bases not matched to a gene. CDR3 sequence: CASSLRGTSPGELFF. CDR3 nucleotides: TGTGCCAGCAGCTTACGAGGGACTAGCCCCGGGGAGCTGTTTTTT. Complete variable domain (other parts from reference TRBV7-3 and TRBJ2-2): GAGVSQTPSNKVTEKGKYVELRCDPISGHTALYWYRQSLGQGPEFLIYFQGTGAADDSGLPNDRFFAVRPEGSVSTLKIQRTERGDSAVYLCASSLRGTSPGELFFGEGSRLTVL.

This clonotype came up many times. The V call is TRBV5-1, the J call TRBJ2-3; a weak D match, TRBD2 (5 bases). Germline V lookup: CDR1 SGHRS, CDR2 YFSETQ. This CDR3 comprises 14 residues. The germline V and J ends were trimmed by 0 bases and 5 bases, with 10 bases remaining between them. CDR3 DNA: TGCGCCAGCAGCTTGGTACGGGGTCAAGATACGCAGTATTTT. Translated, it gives CASSLVRGQDTQYF.

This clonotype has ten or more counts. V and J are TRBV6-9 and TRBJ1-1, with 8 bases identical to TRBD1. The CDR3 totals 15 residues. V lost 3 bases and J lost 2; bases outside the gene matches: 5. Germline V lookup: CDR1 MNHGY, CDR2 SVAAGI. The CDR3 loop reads CASSYGDRINTEAFF. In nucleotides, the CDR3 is TGTGCCAGCAGTTACGGGGACAGGATCAACACTGAAGCTTTCTTT.

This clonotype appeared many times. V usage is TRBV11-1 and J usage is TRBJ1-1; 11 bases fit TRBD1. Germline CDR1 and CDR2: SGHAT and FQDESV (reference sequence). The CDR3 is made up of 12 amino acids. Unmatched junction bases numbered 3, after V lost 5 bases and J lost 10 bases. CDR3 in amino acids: CASSKDRGRAFF. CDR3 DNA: TGTGCCAGCAGCAAGGACAGGGGGCGAGCTTTCTTT.

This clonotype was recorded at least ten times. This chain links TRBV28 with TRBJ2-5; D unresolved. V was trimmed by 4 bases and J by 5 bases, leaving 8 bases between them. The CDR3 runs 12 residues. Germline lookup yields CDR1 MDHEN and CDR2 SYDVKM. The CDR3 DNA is TGTGCCAGCAGTTCCCCCTCTGAGACCCAGTACTTC. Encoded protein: CASSSPSETQYF. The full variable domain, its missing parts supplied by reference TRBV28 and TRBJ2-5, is DVKVTQSSRYLVKRTGEKVFLECVQDMDHENMFWYRQDPGLGLRLIYFSYDVKMKEKGDIPEGYSVSREKKERFSLILESASTNQTSMYLCASSSPSETQYFGPGTRLLVL.

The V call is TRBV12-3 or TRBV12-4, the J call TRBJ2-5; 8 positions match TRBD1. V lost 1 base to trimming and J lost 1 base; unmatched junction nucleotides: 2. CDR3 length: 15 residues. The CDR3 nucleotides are TGTGCCAGCAGTTTAGTCAGGGGGCCCCAAGAGACCCAGTACTTC. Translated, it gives CASSLVRGPQETQYF.